The clone carrying this T cell receptor (beta chain) was detected ten times or more. What it recognizes is unknown. The CDR3 totals 18 residues. J lost 9 bases, V lost 6 bases, and 22 bases had no gene match. Germline assignment: CDR1 MNHNS and CDR2 SASEGT. The entry originates in a study of identical twins. Study-level results: In drawing conclusions, the study used cross-sectional statistical analysis and did not follow the same donors.

TCRdb used MiXCR to reprocess the 5' RACE reads, holding one entry per CDR3 protein. The repertoire holds roughly 350,000 distinct CDR3 sequences, with about 12% as singletons. These data were likewise used in another study, on yellow fever vaccine responses in identical twins.

The sample was CD8+ T cells sorted from blood. The sequence came from a woman younger than 30 in good health. The chain links TRBV6-1 to TRBJ2-1; 8 nucleotides match TRBD1. The CDR3 sequence: CASSPFFGTGEIWSEQFF. DNA for the CDR3: TGTGCCAGCAGCCCCTTTTTCGGGACAGGCGAGATCTGGAGTGAGCAGTTCTTC.